The 3 T cell receptor beta chains given below trace back to one sample, sequenced in a study of OX40 agonist ivuxolimab in advanced cancers. Assay: immunoSEQ multiplex PCR; the TCRdb copy retains only in-frame clones and omits some. The sample contains fewer than 6,500 clones, about two thirds of which appear only once. Here the sequenced sample was CD4+ or CD8+ T cells sorted from blood, taken in a trial of the OX40 agonist ivuxolimab. These TCRs come from an adult with an advanced solid tumor such as melanoma, head and neck, liver or kidney cancer.

This clone has ten or more counts. V gene TRBV5-8 combines with J gene TRBJ1-4; a possible D gene is TRBD1 (5 bases). Trimming removed 4 bases from V and 6 bases from J, with 25 bases in between. The CDR3 covers 18 residues. Germline V gene lookup returns CDR1 SGHTS and CDR2 YDEGEE. The CDR3 is CASSPSGWGLGEDEKLFF. The CDR3 bases are TGTGCCAGCAGCCCCAGTGGTTGGGGTTTAGGGGAGGATGAAAAACTGTTTTTT. The variable domain in full, with the rest retrieved from reference TRBV5-8 and TRBJ1-4, is EAGVTQSPTHLIKTRGQQATLRCSPISGHTSVYWYQQALGLGLQFLLWYDEGEERNRGNFPPRFSGRQFPNYSSELNVNALELEDSALYLCASSPSGWGLGEDEKLFFGSGTQLSVL.

This sequence joins TRBV7-6 and TRBJ1-2; no clear D gene. The V and J ends lost 5 bases and 4 bases respectively, with 20 bases between them. Per the germline V gene, CDR1 is SGHVS and CDR2 is FNYEAQ. CDR3 length: 16 residues. The chain's CDR3 is CASSLRRESKTYGYTF. The CDR3 coding sequence is TGTGCCAGCAGCCTCCGGCGTGAATCAAAGACCTATGGCTACACCTTC. Together with reference TRBV7-6 and TRBJ1-2, the CDR3 gives the full variable domain: GAGVSQSPRYKVTKRGQDVALRCDPISGHVSLYWYRQALGQGPEFLTYFNYEAQQDKSGLPNDRFSAERPEGSISTLTIQRTEQRDSAMYRCASSLRRESKTYGYTFGSGTRLTVV.

This chain uses TRBV2 with TRBJ2-5, with unresolved D. V was clipped by 4 bases and J by 6 bases, with 12 bases between them. The CDR3 is made up of 13 amino acids. CDR1 and CDR2 (germline): SNHLY, FYNNEI. Here the CDR3 DNA reads TGTGCCAGCAGTGTTCGGCTGGCGAAGACCCAGTACTTC. Its translation: CASSVRLAKTQYF.